This TCR beta chain stems from a study of shared clonotypes between healthy human individuals. The wider study: Used for every donor were three CD4 naive, three CD4 memory, two CD8 naive and one CD8 memory plate.

Notes on the study in general: Sharing across four donors was highest in naive CD4 (roughly 5%) and lowest in memory CD8 (roughly 0.4%).

The authors divided CD4+ cells into CD45RA+ naive and CD45RA-negative memory subsets. Remarks on this clone: What it binds is not known.

Sequencing used immunoSEQ multiplex PCR; TCRdb keeps in-frame clones, though not all of them. The table lists 640,000 or so clones, 60% to 80% of them singletons. Looked up from germline, CDR1 is MNHEY and CDR2 is SVGAGI. The CDR3 loop spans 14 amino acids. Trimming shortened V by 0 bases and J by 1 base, and 3 bases separated the two germline ends. The receptor comes from a young woman in good health. The chain combines TRBV6-5 with TRBJ2-2; D ambiguous. The sequenced sample consisted of memory CD4+ T cells sorted from blood. Subset: CD45RA-negative fraction. CDR3 loop: CASSYSLNTGELFF. CDR3 nucleotides: TGTGCCAGCAGTTACTCTCTGAACACCGGGGAGCTGTTTTTT.